This TCR beta chain comes out of a study of T cell clones after liver transplantation. Across the whole study: A pre-transplant mixed lymphocyte reaction with TCRbeta sequencing defined graft-donor-reactive clones followed in post-transplant blood.

Findings and limits, study-wide: Post-transplant time points were not standardized, so conclusions are preliminary. Migration into the graft, not deletion, may explain lost graft donor-reactive T cells.

Points on this clone: Its antigen remains unknown.

The V segment lost 1 base and the J segment 1 base; nucleotides outside the gene matches: 3. The CDR3 contains 15 residues. Germline V gene data show CDR1 as SGHTA and CDR2 as FQGNSA. CD3+CD4+ and CD3+CD8+ cells were FACS-sorted from thawed unstimulated PBMCs. Sequencing used immunoSEQ multiplex PCR; TCRdb keeps in-frame clones, though not all of them. This table holds more than 95,000 clones, under 90% found once. This receptor was obtained from a human patient who received a liver transplant. Some T cells may have come from the graft donor. Sequenced here: CD4+ T cells from blood, sampled roughly 50 months after liver transplant. The chain combines TRBV7-2 with TRBJ2-5; the match to TRBD1 covers 7 bases. This CDR3 is CASSLVDRAQETQYF. The CDR3 bases are TGTGCCAGCAGCTTAGTTGACAGGGCCCAAGAGACCCAGTACTTC. Full variable domain (remainder filled in from reference TRBV7-2 and TRBJ2-5): GAGVSQSPSNKVTEKGKDVELRCDPISGHTALYWYRQSLGQGLEFLIYFQGNSAPDKSGLPSDRFSAERTGGSVSTLTIQRTQQEDSAVYLCASSLVDRAQETQYFGPGTRLLVL.